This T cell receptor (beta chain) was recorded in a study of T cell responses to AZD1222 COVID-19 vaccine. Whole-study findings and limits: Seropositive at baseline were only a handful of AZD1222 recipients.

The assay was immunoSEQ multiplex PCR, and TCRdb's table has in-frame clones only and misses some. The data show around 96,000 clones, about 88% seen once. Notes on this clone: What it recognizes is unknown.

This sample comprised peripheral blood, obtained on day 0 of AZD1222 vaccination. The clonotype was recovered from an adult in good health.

CDR3 DNA: TGCAGCGCTCGGACTAGTACCCTCAATGAGCAGTTCTTC. It codes for CSARTSTLNEQFF. This chain uses TRBV29-1 with TRBJ2-1; TRBD2 aligns across 7 bases. There are 13 residues in the CDR3. CDR1 and CDR2 (germline): SQVTM, ANQGSEA. With 7 bases clipped from V and 6 bases from J, the junction kept 9 bases outside the gene matches.